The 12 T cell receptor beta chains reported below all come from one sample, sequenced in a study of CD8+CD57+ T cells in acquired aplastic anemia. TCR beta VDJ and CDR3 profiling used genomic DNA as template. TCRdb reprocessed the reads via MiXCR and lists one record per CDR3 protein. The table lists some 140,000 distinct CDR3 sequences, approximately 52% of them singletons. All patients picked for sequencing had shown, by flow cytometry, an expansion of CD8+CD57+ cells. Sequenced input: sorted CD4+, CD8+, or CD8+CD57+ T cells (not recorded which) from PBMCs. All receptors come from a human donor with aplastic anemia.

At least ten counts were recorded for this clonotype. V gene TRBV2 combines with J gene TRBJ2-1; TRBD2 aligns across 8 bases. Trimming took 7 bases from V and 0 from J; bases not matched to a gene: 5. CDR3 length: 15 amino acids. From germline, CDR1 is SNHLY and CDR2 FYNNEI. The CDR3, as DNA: TGTGCCAGCATTTATAGCGGGGCCTCCTACAATGAGCAGTTCTTC. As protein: CASIYSGASYNEQFF.

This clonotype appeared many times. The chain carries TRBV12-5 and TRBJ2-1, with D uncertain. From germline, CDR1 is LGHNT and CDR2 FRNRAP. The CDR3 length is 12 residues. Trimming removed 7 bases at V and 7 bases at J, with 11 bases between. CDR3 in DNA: TGTGCTAGTGACCCTGTCGCAAATGAGCAGTTCTTC. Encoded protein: CASDPVANEQFF.

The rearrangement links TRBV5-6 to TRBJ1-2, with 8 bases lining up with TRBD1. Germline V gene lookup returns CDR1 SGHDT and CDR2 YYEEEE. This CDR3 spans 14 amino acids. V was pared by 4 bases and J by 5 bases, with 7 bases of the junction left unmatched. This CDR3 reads CASSGGTGPYGYTF. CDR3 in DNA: TGTGCCAGCAGCGGAGGGACAGGCCCTTATGGCTACACCTTC.

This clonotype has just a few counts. The CDR3 nucleotides read TGTGCCAGCAGTGATTTGATAAACACTGAAGCTTTCTTT. Amino acids: CASSDLINTEAFF. The chain links TRBV2 to TRBJ1-1; no clear D gene. CDR3 length: 13 amino acids. Per the germline V gene, CDR1 is SNHLY and CDR2 is FYNNEI. Deletions cut 3 bases from V and 2 bases from J, with 7 bases between.

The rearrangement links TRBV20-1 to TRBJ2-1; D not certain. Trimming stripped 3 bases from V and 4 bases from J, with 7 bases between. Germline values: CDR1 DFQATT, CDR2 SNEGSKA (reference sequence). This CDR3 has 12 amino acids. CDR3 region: CSARPSYNEQFF. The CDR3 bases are TGCAGTGCTAGGCCGAGTTACAATGAGCAGTTCTTC.

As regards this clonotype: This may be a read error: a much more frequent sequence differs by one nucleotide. The chain's CDR3 is CAGSTRPGGDYNEQFF. As DNA, the CDR3 is TGTGCCGGCAGCACCAGACCCGGGGGGGACTACAATGAGCAGTTCTTC. The chain is built from TRBV9 and TRBJ2-1, with 8 positions matching TRBD2. Per the germline V gene, CDR1 is SGDLS and CDR2 is YYNGEE. The CDR3 consists of 16 residues.

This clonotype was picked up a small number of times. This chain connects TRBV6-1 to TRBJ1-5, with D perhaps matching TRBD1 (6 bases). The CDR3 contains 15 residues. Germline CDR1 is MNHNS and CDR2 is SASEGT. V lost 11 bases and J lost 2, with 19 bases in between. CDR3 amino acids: CAGGGGEGGNQPQHF. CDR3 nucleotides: TGTGCCGGCGGCGGGGGCGAGGGTGGCAATCAGCCCCAGCATTTT.

The CDR3 DNA follows: TGCAGCGTGATGTACTACGAGCAGTACTTC. Encoded protein: CSVMYYEQYF. The J gene is TRBJ2-7, the V gene TRBV29-1; no clear D gene. Trimming stripped 6 bases from V and 3 bases from J, with 6 bases between. The CDR3 extends over 10 amino acids. Germline lookup yields CDR1 SQVTM and CDR2 ANQGSEA.

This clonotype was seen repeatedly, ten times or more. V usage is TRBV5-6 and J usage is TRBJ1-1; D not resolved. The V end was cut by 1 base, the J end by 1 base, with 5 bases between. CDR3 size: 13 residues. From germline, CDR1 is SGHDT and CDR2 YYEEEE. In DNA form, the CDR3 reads TGTGCCAGCAGCTTGCTGGCGAACACTGAAGCTTTCTTT. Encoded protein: CASSLLANTEAFF.

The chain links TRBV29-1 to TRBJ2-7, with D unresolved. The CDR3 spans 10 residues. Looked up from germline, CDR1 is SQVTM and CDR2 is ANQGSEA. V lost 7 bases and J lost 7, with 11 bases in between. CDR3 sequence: CSGPVGEQYF. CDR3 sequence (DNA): TGCAGCGGCCCGGTCGGGGAGCAGTACTTC.

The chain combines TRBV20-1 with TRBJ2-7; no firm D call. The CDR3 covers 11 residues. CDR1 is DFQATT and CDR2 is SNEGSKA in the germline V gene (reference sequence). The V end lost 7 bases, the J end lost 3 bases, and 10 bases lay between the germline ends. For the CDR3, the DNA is TGCAGTGTTAGGATAGACTACGAGCAGTACTTC. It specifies CSVRIDYEQYF.

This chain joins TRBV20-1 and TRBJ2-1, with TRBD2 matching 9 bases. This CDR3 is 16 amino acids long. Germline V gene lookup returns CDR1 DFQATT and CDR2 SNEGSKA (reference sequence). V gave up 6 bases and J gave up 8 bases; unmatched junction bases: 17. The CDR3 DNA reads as TGCAGTGCCAGGCCTTTCGCCGCGGGAGGGCCTGATGAGCAGTTCTTC. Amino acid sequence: CSARPFAAGGPDEQFF.